These 6 T cell receptor beta chains were all obtained from the same sample, sequenced in a study of shared clonotypes between healthy human individuals. Repertoires were generated with immunoSEQ multiplex PCR, while TCRdb's copy carries only in-frame clones and drops some. The sample includes approximately 470,000 clones, 81% seen only once; the top ten take about 13%. Sequences were obtained from PBMCs. These TCRs come from a woman in her forties in good health. Some clones in this sample may be carry-over from other donors' samples.

This clone was picked up one time. The sample carries other DNA sequences with the same CDR3. This sequence joins TRBV7-3 and TRBJ2-1; 11 bases are shared with TRBD2. The V gene end was trimmed by 5 bases and the J gene end by 5 bases; junction bases not matched to a gene: 5. CDR3 size: 15 residues. The V gene's germline CDR1 is SGHTA and CDR2 FQGTGA. The chain's CDR3 is CASSPRLAGNNEQFF. The DNA of the CDR3 is TGTGCCAGCAGCCCAAGACTAGCGGGAAACAATGAGCAGTTCTTC.

The rearrangement joins TRBV29-1 to TRBJ2-7; TRBD1 is a possible D gene (7 bases). The germline V gene encodes CDR1 SQVTM and CDR2 ANQGSEA. The CDR3 totals 14 residues. Trimming left V 3 bases short and J 1 base short, with 13 bases between. The CDR3 loop is CSVDKTGTSYEQYF. In DNA form, the CDR3 reads TGCAGCGTTGATAAGACAGGGACTTCCTACGAGCAGTACTTC.

The gene calls are TRBV18 and TRBJ2-7; TRBD2 agrees at 7 bases. This CDR3 has 13 residues. The germline V gene has CDR1 KGHSH and CDR2 LQKENI. V was clipped by 4 bases and J by 4 bases; unmatched bases: 4. The CDR3 DNA follows: TGTGCCAGCTCACGGGAGCGGGATTACGAGCAGTACTTC. This sequence encodes CASSRERDYEQYF.

Of note for this clone: A read error is likely here: a far larger clone is one base away. This chain links TRBV25-1 with TRBJ1-1; the D gene is possibly TRBD1 (6 bases). Germline V gives CDR1 MGHDK, CDR2 SYGVNS. The CDR3 totals 15 residues. CDR3 sequence reads: CASSVHGGQNTETFF. The DNA for the CDR3 is TGTGCCAGCAGTGTACACGGTGGACAGAACACTGAAACTTTCTTT.

This clone was detected a few times. V usage is TRBV19 and J usage is TRBJ2-1; TRBD2 agrees at 9 bases. The CDR3 runs to 15 residues. Per the germline V gene, CDR1 is LNHDA and CDR2 is SQIVND (reference sequence). With 6 bases clipped from V and 9 bases from J, the junction kept 12 bases outside the gene matches. The CDR3 spells CASSDIGAGGGEQFF. In DNA form, the CDR3 reads TGTGCCAGTAGCGACATCGGGGCGGGAGGGGGTGAGCAGTTCTTC.

J is TRBJ1-3 and V is TRBV5-8; no reliable D call. Trimming pared 0 bases from V and 4 bases from J, leaving 11 bases between. The CDR3 runs 15 residues. CDR1 and CDR2 from the germline V gene are SGHTS and YDEGEE. CDR3 sequence reads: CASSLGPGAGNTIYF. CDR3 nucleotide sequence: TGTGCCAGCAGCTTGGGCCCAGGCGCGGGAAACACCATATATTTT.